This T cell receptor beta chain was identified in a study of response to subunit inactivated influenza vaccine. The CDR3 totals 15 residues. J was trimmed by 5 bases and V by 3 bases; bases with no gene match: 1. From germline, CDR1 is SEHNR and CDR2 FQNEAQ (reference sequence). TCRdb recomputed calls from the RT-PCR reads with MiXCR, one row per CDR3 protein. Here the sample spans 590,000 or so distinct CDR3 sequences, around 15% being singletons. There are a few counts of this clonotype. The clonotype originates from a man aged 45-65 years who received an inactivated influenza vaccine. This chain uses TRBV7-9 with TRBJ2-2; 12 bases are a match to TRBD1. The specimen was PBMCs from blood, collected roughly 2 weeks before vaccination. The CDR3 DNA reads as TGTGCCAGCAGCTTGGGACAGGGGGCAACCGGGGAGCTGTTTTTT. As protein: CASSLGQGATGELFF.